These 5 T cell receptor beta chains originate from one sample sequenced in a study of blood T cell repertoires in COVID-19. Sequencing used immunoSEQ multiplex PCR; TCRdb keeps in-frame clones, though not all of them. The sample has tens of thousands of clones; about nine tenths are singletons. Sequenced: peripheral blood. The origin of the receptors is a woman in her seventies with acute or convalescent COVID-19.

This chain uses TRBV12-3 or TRBV12-4 with TRBJ1-1; D uncertain. The CDR3 contains 13 residues. The germline V and J ends were trimmed by 6 bases and 0 bases, with 8 bases remaining between them. This chain's CDR3 is CASSLSMNTEAFF. CDR3 nucleotides: TGTGCCAGCAGCCTATCAATGAACACTGAAGCTTTCTTT.

The chain couples TRBV5-1 to TRBJ1-1; TRBD1 might be the D (6 bases). The V end lost 3 bases, the J end lost 3 bases, and 9 bases lay between the germline ends. The CDR3 sequence is 13 residues long. The germline CDR1 and CDR2 sequences are SGHRS and YFSETQ. The CDR3 DNA is TGCGCCAGCAGCTCACAGGGTGACACTGAAGCTTTCTTT. Residues: CASSSQGDTEAFF. Full variable domain (outside the CDR3, taken from reference TRBV5-1 and TRBJ1-1): KAGVTQTPRYLIKTRGQQVTLSCSPISGHRSVSWYQQTPGQGLQFLFEYFSETQRNKGNFPGRFSGRQFSNSRSEMNVSTLELGDSALYLCASSSQGDTEAFFGQGTRLTVV.

This chain connects TRBV6-2 or TRBV6-3 to TRBJ2-4; 8 positions match TRBD1. Germline CDR1 reads MNHEY; CDR2 reads SVGEGT. V shed 6 bases and J 1 base; nucleotides not matched to a gene: 11. There are 17 residues in the CDR3. The CDR3 protein is CASSSGQGTRAKNIQYF. The CDR3 DNA sequence: TGTGCCAGCAGCTCAGGACAGGGAACACGGGCCAAAAACATTCAGTACTTC.

The chain recombines TRBV5-6 with TRBJ2-3, with 11 bases that match TRBD1. Germline CDR1 and CDR2: SGHDT and YYEEEE. J gave up 3 bases and V 4 bases, and 4 bases lay outside the gene matches. The CDR3 length is 15 residues. The CDR3 here is CASSNRDRGTDTQYF. DNA of the CDR3: TGTGCCAGCAGCAACCGGGACAGGGGGACAGATACGCAGTATTTT.

J is TRBJ2-1 and V is TRBV5-1; TRBD2 matches at 8 bases. The CDR3 is 15 residues long. Losses at the gene ends were 4 bases for V and 4 bases for J; bases not matched to a gene: 7. CDR1 and CDR2 (germline): SGHRS, YFSETQ. The CDR3 region is CASSRAGVTYNEQFF. DNA of the CDR3: TGCGCCAGCAGCAGAGCGGGGGTGACGTACAATGAGCAGTTCTTC.